Many counts were recorded for the clone carrying this T cell receptor (beta chain). Not enrolled were patients with uncontrolled infection, other autoimmune disease, pregnancy or lactation. V shed 3 bases, J shed 10 bases, and the junction held 14 bases outside the gene matches. The CDR3 loop spans 16 amino acids. Germline lookup yields CDR1 SGHTA and CDR2 FQGNSA. This entry comes from a study of T cells in Graves' hyperthyroidism and ophthalmopathy. RNA transcripts were the template for amplifying TCR beta CDR3 regions. The HTBI set primed first-round TCR CDR3 RT-PCR. TCRdb called the multiplex PCR reads again in MiXCR, with one record for every CDR3 protein. Of a few hundred thousand distinct CDR3 sequences listed, 25% are singletons.

The clonotype originates from a man in his fifties or sixties with Graves' hyperthyroidism. The chain joins TRBV7-2 to TRBJ2-1, with 8 bases identical to TRBD2. The specimen sequenced was blood. CDR3 sequence (DNA): TGTGCCAGCAGCTTTTTAGCGGGAATGGGCCCACGGGAGCAGTTCTTC. The encoded protein is CASSFLAGMGPREQFF.